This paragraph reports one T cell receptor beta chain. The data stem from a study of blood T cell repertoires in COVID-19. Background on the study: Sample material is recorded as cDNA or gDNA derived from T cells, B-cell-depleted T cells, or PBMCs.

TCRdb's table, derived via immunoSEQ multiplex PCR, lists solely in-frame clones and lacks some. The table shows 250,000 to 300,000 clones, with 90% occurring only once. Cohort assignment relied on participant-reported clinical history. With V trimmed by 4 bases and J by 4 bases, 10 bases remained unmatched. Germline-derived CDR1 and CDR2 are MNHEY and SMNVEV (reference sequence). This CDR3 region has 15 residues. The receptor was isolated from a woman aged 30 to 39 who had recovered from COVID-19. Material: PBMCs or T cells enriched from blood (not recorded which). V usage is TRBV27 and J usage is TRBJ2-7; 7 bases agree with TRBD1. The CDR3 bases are TGTGCCAGCAGTTCCCCGGGTACAGGGGTATACGAGCAGTACTTC. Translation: CASSSPGTGVYEQYF.